One and the same sample provided the 26 T cell receptor beta chains below, sequenced in a study of T cell responses to AZD1222 COVID-19 vaccine. Profiled with immunoSEQ multiplex PCR; TCRdb holds only in-frame clones, not every one. This table holds about 270,000 clones, around 92% found once. The sample here was peripheral blood, taken 28 days after the second AZD1222 dose. The receptors come from an adult who received the AZD1222 COVID-19 vaccine.

The rearrangement uses TRBV10-3 and TRBJ2-3; possibly TRBD2 for D (6 bases). Trimming left V 9 bases short and J 2 bases short, with 18 bases between. Germline values: CDR1 ENHRY, CDR2 SYGVKD. The CDR3 is 15 residues long. DNA for the CDR3: TGTGCCATGAGAGGCGGGAACGAAAACACAGATACGCAGTATTTT. It translates to CAMRGGNENTDTQYF.

The chain is built from TRBV4-1 and TRBJ2-7; D ambiguous. Trimming removed 1 base from V and 2 bases from J, with 12 bases in between. Germline V gene sequence: CDR1 MGHRA, CDR2 YSYEKL. CDR3 length: 15 residues. This chain's CDR3 is CASSQGLVGAYEQYF. CDR3 nucleotide sequence: TGCGCCAGCAGCCAAGGGTTGGTTGGGGCCTACGAGCAGTACTTC.

The chain combines TRBV6-5 with TRBJ1-6; D ambiguous. V lost 0 bases, J lost 7 bases, and 13 bases lay in between. The germline gives CDR1 MNHEY, CDR2 SVGAGI. This CDR3 has 16 residues. The CDR3 sequence is CASSYSEGLGNSPLHF. DNA of the CDR3: TGTGCCAGCAGTTACTCGGAGGGTTTAGGGAATTCACCCCTCCACTTT.

V is TRBV7-3 and J is TRBJ2-3; no firm D call. Germline V gives CDR1 SGHTA, CDR2 FQGTGA. Deletions cut 3 bases from V and 5 bases from J, with 9 bases between. The CDR3 is made up of 13 amino acids. The CDR3 here is CASSLDRLDTQYF. In DNA, the CDR3 is TGTGCCAGCAGCTTGGATCGTCTAGATACGCAGTATTTT.

The gene calls are TRBV5-1 and TRBJ2-7; 7 bases agree with TRBD1. The CDR3 is 14 residues long. With 0 bases clipped from V and 5 bases from J, the junction kept 5 bases outside the gene matches. CDR1 is SGHRS and CDR2 is YFSETQ in the germline V gene. CDR3 loop: CASSLEGTDDEQYF. The CDR3, as DNA: TGCGCCAGCAGCTTGGAGGGGACAGATGACGAGCAGTACTTC.

The chain links TRBV5-1 to TRBJ1-2; TRBD1 might be the D (5 bases). The germline V and J ends were trimmed by 0 bases and 5 bases, with 11 bases remaining between them. Germline CDR1 reads SGHRS; CDR2 reads YFSETQ. The length of the CDR3 is 14 residues. The CDR3 reads CASSLGGILYGYTF. In nucleotides, the CDR3 is TGCGCCAGCAGCTTGGGGGGGATTTTGTATGGCTACACCTTC. The variable domain in full, completed from reference TRBV5-1 and TRBJ1-2, reads KAGVTQTPRYLIKTRGQQVTLSCSPISGHRSVSWYQQTPGQGLQFLFEYFSETQRNKGNFPGRFSGRQFSNSRSEMNVSTLELGDSALYLCASSLGGILYGYTFGSGTRLTVV.

Written as DNA, the CDR3 is TGTGCCAGCAGCTTAAATCCCGGACCAGTGGGCTACACCTTC. Its translation: CASSLNPGPVGYTF. The chain links TRBV7-3 to TRBJ1-2, with D hard to call. Trimming took 1 base from V and 8 from J, leaving 14 bases between them. Germline CDR1 SGHTA, CDR2 FQGTGA. The CDR3 sequence is 14 residues long.

This chain links TRBV4-3 with TRBJ2-7; TRBD2 matches at 13 bases. The CDR3 extends over 15 amino acids. The germline V gene encodes CDR1 LGHNA and CDR2 YSLEER. After removal of 6 bases from V and 3 bases from J, the junction contained 5 bases not matched to a gene. For the CDR3, the DNA is TGCGCCAGCAGTCTCGGACTAGCGGGAGACTACGAGCAGTACTTC. It is translated as CASSLGLAGDYEQYF.

The chain employs TRBV18 and TRBJ2-7, with TRBD1 matching over 9 bases. V dropped 2 bases and J dropped 2; count of bases not matched to a gene: 4. The CDR3 consists of 15 residues. CDR1 and CDR2 (germline): KGHSH, LQKENI. The CDR3 reads CASSPKGQGTYEQYF. CDR3 coding DNA: TGTGCCAGCTCACCAAAAGGACAGGGGACCTACGAGCAGTACTTC.

This chain joins TRBV28 and TRBJ1-2; no firm D call. The V gene lost 5 bases and the J gene lost 7 bases, with 8 bases spanning the gap. Germline-derived CDR1 and CDR2 are MDHEN and SYDVKM. CDR3 length equals 11 residues. CDR3 in amino acids: CASSGVAGYTF. Written as DNA, the CDR3 is TGTGCCAGCAGTGGGGTCGCTGGCTACACCTTC.

This clone is a singleton in its sample. The junction does not match germline at one end; this may be a read error. The chain joins TRBV9 to TRBJ1-3; D gene ambiguous. There are 14 residues in the CDR3. The germline CDR1 and CDR2 sequences are SGDLS and YYNGEE. The CDR3 DNA reads as TGTGCCAGCAGCCTCTCCGGGCCTACAAACCCCATATATTTT. It translates to CASSLSGPTNPIYF.

J is TRBJ2-5 and V is TRBV2; 7 positions agree with TRBD2. The J segment lost 7 bases and the V segment lost 2 bases, leaving 4 bases of the junction unmatched. The length of the CDR3 is 13 residues. From germline, CDR1 is SNHLY and CDR2 FYNNEI. CDR3 in amino acids: CASSEYGGGTQYF. DNA for the CDR3: TGTGCCAGCAGTGAATATGGGGGGGGGACCCAGTACTTC.

A note on this clone: The sample holds other DNA sequences that translate to the same CDR3. This chain links TRBV10-3 with TRBJ1-1, with D perhaps TRBD1 (5 bases). Germline V gene sequence: CDR1 ENHRY, CDR2 SYGVKD. Trimming took off 6 bases at V and 1 base at J, with 9 bases between the two ends. This CDR3 comprises 13 residues. The CDR3 here is CAIRAGTNTEAFF. The CDR3 DNA is TGTGCCATCAGGGCAGGGACGAACACTGAAGCTTTCTTT.

V is TRBV11-2 and J is TRBJ2-1, with D perhaps TRBD1 or TRBD2 (5 bases each). Deletions cut 6 bases from V and 8 bases from J, with 17 bases between. The CDR3 contains 14 residues. Germline lookup yields CDR1 SGHAT and CDR2 FQNNGV. The CDR3 loop is CASSTARGVYEQFF. CDR3 nucleotides: TGTGCCAGCAGTACAGCGAGAGGGGTATATGAGCAGTTCTTC.

The chain links TRBV18 to TRBJ2-1; D might be TRBD1 or TRBD2, each matching 5 bases. The germline V and J ends were trimmed by 3 bases and 2 bases, with 11 bases remaining between them. There are 15 residues in the CDR3. The germline V gene encodes CDR1 KGHSH and CDR2 LQKENI. CDR3 region: CASSPSGGPYNEQFF. DNA of the CDR3: TGTGCCAGCTCACCCTCTGGGGGACCCTACAATGAGCAGTTCTTC.

The chain couples TRBV11-3 to TRBJ2-1; tentatively, D is TRBD1 (6 bases). The germline gives CDR1 SGHNT, CDR2 YENEEA. This CDR3 has 14 amino acids. V was cut by 1 base and J by 7 bases, with 11 bases left in between. The CDR3 nucleotides are TGTGCCAGCAGCTTAGGAGACAGGACTAATGAGCAGTTCTTC. This gives the protein CASSLGDRTNEQFF.

The rearrangement links TRBV28 to TRBJ1-6; no reliable D call. CDR1 and CDR2 (germline): MDHEN, SYDVKM. This CDR3 comprises 12 residues. With 5 bases removed from V and 8 bases from J, the gap between germline ends came to 7 bases. The CDR3 coding sequence is TGTGCCAGCAGTGGTGGTGATTCACCCCTCCACTTT. Translating it yields CASSGGDSPLHF.

The chain is built from TRBV7-2 and TRBJ1-3, with 7 positions matching TRBD1. J gave up 5 bases and V 3 bases, and 7 bases lay outside the gene matches. This CDR3 region has 15 residues. Germline CDR1 is SGHTA and CDR2 is FQGNSA. CDR3 residues: CASSFETGMRNTIYF. Here the CDR3 DNA reads TGTGCCAGCAGCTTCGAGACAGGGATGAGAAACACCATATATTTT.

V is TRBV29-1 and J is TRBJ2-1; D remains ambiguous. The CDR3 is 13 amino acids. Trimming left V 6 bases short and J 7 bases short, with 16 bases between. Germline lookup yields CDR1 SQVTM and CDR2 ANQGSEA. The CDR3 coding sequence is TGCAGCGTCCCCGGTACACTCGAGAATGAGCAGTTCTTC. Protein: CSVPGTLENEQFF.

The V and J genes are TRBV7-6 and TRBJ2-1, with D uncertain. Germline CDR1 reads SGHVS; CDR2 reads FNYEAQ. The CDR3 totals 17 residues. The V gene lost 0 bases and the J gene lost 0 bases, with 12 bases spanning the gap. DNA of the CDR3: TGTGCCAGCAGCTTAGCGAGTTCTAGGTACTCCTACAATGAGCAGTTCTTC. This gives the protein CASSLASSRYSYNEQFF.

V gene TRBV2 combines with J gene TRBJ1-1, with no clear D. CDR1 and CDR2 from the germline V gene are SNHLY and FYNNEI. The CDR3 is made up of 16 amino acids. The V gene lost 2 bases and the J gene lost 0 bases, with 13 bases spanning the gap. In DNA, the CDR3 is TGTGCCAGCAGTGAAAAGGGTTTAGGTATGAACACTGAAGCTTTCTTT. Its translation: CASSEKGLGMNTEAFF.

This clone came up once. The sample carries other DNA sequences with the same CDR3. The V gene is TRBV4-1, the J gene TRBJ2-1; TRBD1 agrees at 7 bases. Germline trimming cut 3 bases from V and 0 bases from J; bases unmatched to any gene: 8. The CDR3 runs to 17 residues. Germline CDR1 is MGHRA and CDR2 is YSYEKL. CDR3: CASSQGPGQSSYNEQFF. The CDR3 DNA reads TGCGCCAGCAGCCAGGGACCGGGACAGTCCTCCTACAATGAGCAGTTCTTC.

This chain connects TRBV3-1 (or the pseudogene TRBV3-2) to TRBJ2-2; no firm D call. Germline CDR1 LGHDT, CDR2 YNNKEL (reference sequence). The CDR3 covers 16 residues. The V and J ends lost 0 bases and 0 bases respectively, with 8 bases between them. Written as DNA, the CDR3 is TGTGCCAGCAGCCAAGATGCCGCTACGAACACCGGGGAGCTGTTTTTT. The encoded protein is CASSQDAATNTGELFF.

The chain carries TRBV27 and TRBJ1-5, with D perhaps TRBD1 (6 bases). Germline CDR1 and CDR2: MNHEY and SMNVEV (reference sequence). V was cut by 8 bases and J by 2 bases, with 10 bases left in between. The length of the CDR3 is 13 residues. CDR3 DNA sequence: TGTGCCAGCGGACAGTCCCGCAATCAGCCCCAGCATTTT. Its protein is CASGQSRNQPQHF.

This chain uses TRBV4-2 with TRBJ1-5, with 8 bases lining up with TRBD1. Trimming removed 1 base from V and 0 bases from J; junction bases left unmatched: 11. The CDR3 contains 19 residues. CDR1 is LGHNA and CDR2 is YNFKEQ in the germline V gene. The CDR3 spells CASSQGVPGGIDSNQPQHF. The CDR3 DNA follows: TGTGCCAGCAGCCAAGGGGTGCCAGGGGGCATCGATAGCAATCAGCCCCAGCATTTT.

In its sample, this clone was seen once. CDR3 in DNA: TGCAGCGTTGCGTGGAGGGGGAATGAAAAACTGTTTTTT. Its translation is CSVAWRGNEKLFF. The chain couples TRBV29-1 to TRBJ1-4, with D possibly TRBD1 on 6 matching bases. Germline V gene lookup returns CDR1 SQVTM and CDR2 ANQGSEA. V was trimmed by 4 bases and J by 5 bases, leaving 11 bases between them. The CDR3 spans 13 residues.